What follows are 20 T cell receptor beta chains derived from one specimen sequenced in a study of blood T cells in healthy people across ages (dated by TCRdb to the mid-2010s). The library was produced with 5' RACE. Sequencing instrument: Illumina HiSeq 2500. A second PCR of 7 to 11 cycles was performed with a sample-barcoded 5' primer and a J-beta primer mix. TCRdb passed the public sequencing reads through fastp at Q25 and MiXCR, retaining productive beta sequences. Rows merge per CDR3 protein into single entries with the most common DNA and genes. For this sample the table gives 1.5 million to 2 million distinct CDR3 sequences, of which roughly 50% were detected only once. Over 2% of the sample comes from the top ten. The material sequenced was blood. The receptors derive from a woman aged 40-49 years in good health.

V and J are TRBV5-8 and TRBJ2-3; TRBD1 matches at 9 bases. Germline trimming cut 4 bases from V and 1 base from J; bases unmatched to any gene: 10. CDR3 length: 17 amino acids. The germline V gene has CDR1 SGHTS and CDR2 YDEGEE. The chain's CDR3 is CASSKYRGLGGTDTQYF. In DNA, the CDR3 is TGTGCCAGCAGCAAGTACAGGGGGCTTGGCGGCACAGATACGCAGTATTTT.

The chain uses TRBV15 and TRBJ2-1; no reliable D call. Germline V gene sequence: CDR1 LNHNV, CDR2 YYDKDF (reference sequence). The length of the CDR3 is 16 residues. V lost 2 bases, J lost 6 bases, and 17 bases lay in between. CDR3 bases: TGTGCCACCAGCAGAAGTTACCCAGCTTCGGGCAATGAGCAGTTCTTC. Translation gives CATSRSYPASGNEQFF.

The chain employs TRBV28 and TRBJ2-5, with D tentatively TRBD1 (5 bases). V was cut by 5 bases and J by 3 bases, with 19 bases left in between. Germline lookup yields CDR1 MDHEN and CDR2 SYDVKM. The CDR3 contains 16 residues. CDR3 sequence (DNA): TGTGCCAGCAGTCGAAGGGTACGGACGACAGAAGAGACCCAGTACTTC. Amino acid sequence: CASSRRVRTTEETQYF.

The chain combines TRBV6-2 or TRBV6-3 with TRBJ1-1; D call uncertain. V was clipped by 4 bases and J by 1 base, with 10 bases between them. The V gene's germline CDR1 is MNHEY and CDR2 SVGEGT. The CDR3 loop spans 14 amino acids. The CDR3 here is CASSFFDSNTEAFF. DNA of the CDR3: TGTGCCAGCAGTTTTTTTGATTCGAACACTGAAGCTTTCTTT.

This chain uses TRBV20-1 with TRBJ2-2; 8 bases match TRBD2. The V gene end was trimmed by 0 bases and the J gene end by 7 bases; junction bases not matched to a gene: 7. The CDR3 is 15 residues long. Germline V lookup: CDR1 DFQATT, CDR2 SNEGSKA (reference sequence). CDR3 region: CSARERGGFGGELFF. CDR3 nucleotides: TGCAGTGCTAGAGAACGCGGGGGGTTCGGCGGGGAGCTGTTTTTT.

This clonotype was seen more than once but under ten times. The J gene is TRBJ2-3, the V gene TRBV4-2, with a tentative D call TRBD2 (5 bases). The CDR3 is made up of 15 amino acids. In germline, CDR1 is LGHNA, CDR2 YNFKEQ. V was clipped by 0 bases and J by 3 bases, with 10 bases between them. The CDR3 bases are TGTGCCAGCAGCCAAGAGGCGGGTATGACAGATACGCAGTATTTT. Translation gives CASSQEAGMTDTQYF.

This chain links TRBV5-6 with TRBJ2-7; D might be TRBD2 (5 bases). The germline V and J ends were trimmed by 4 bases and 5 bases, with 19 bases remaining between them. The CDR3 has 15 residues. Germline loops: CDR1 SGHDT, CDR2 YYEEEE. This chain's CDR3 is CASSLRRAVTHEQYF. CDR3 DNA: TGTGCCAGCAGCCTGAGGCGGGCGGTCACCCACGAGCAGTACTTC.

This clonotype showed up just a few times. V gene TRBV7-2 combines with J gene TRBJ2-7; D remains unclear. The V end was cut by 4 bases, the J end by 0 bases, with 10 bases between. The germline V gene encodes CDR1 SGHTA and CDR2 FQGNSA. This CDR3 is 14 amino acids long. The CDR3 DNA follows: TGTGCCAGCAGCTCGACCCCTTTCTCCTACGAGCAGTACTTC. Translating it yields CASSSTPFSYEQYF. The full variable domain, completed using reference TRBV7-2 and TRBJ2-7, is GAGVSQSPSNKVTEKGKDVELRCDPISGHTALYWYRQSLGQGLEFLIYFQGNSAPDKSGLPSDRFSAERTGGSVSTLTIQRTQQEDSAVYLCASSSTPFSYEQYFGPGTRLTVT.

The gene calls are TRBV6-2 or TRBV6-3 and TRBJ2-1; D ambiguous. The CDR3 runs 12 residues. The germline V gene has CDR1 MNHEY and CDR2 SVGEGT. The V gene lost 6 bases and the J gene lost 6 bases, with 9 bases spanning the gap. The CDR3 region is CASSQMVNEQFF. The CDR3 nucleotides are TGTGCCAGCAGCCAAATGGTCAATGAGCAGTTCTTC.

This clonotype was observed a few times. The chain is built from TRBV24-1 and TRBJ2-3, with a tentative D call TRBD1 (5 bases). The CDR3 sequence is 18 residues long. The germline CDR1 and CDR2 sequences are KGHDR and SFDVKD. The V and J ends lost 4 bases and 5 bases respectively, with 24 bases between them. As DNA, the CDR3 is TGTGCCACCAGTGACTACCCGGACACAATCCCTGCACGAGATACGCAGTATTTT. It encodes CATSDYPDTIPARDTQYF.

This clonotype was seen ten or more times. An end of the junction does not agree with germline; a read error may underlie this. This chain's CDR3 is CASSSSSYNEQFF. The CDR3 DNA follows: TGTGCCAGCAGTTCCAGCTCCTACAATGAGCAGTTCTTC. V and J are TRBV5-1 and TRBJ2-1; D not certain. Germline V gene lookup returns CDR1 SGHRS and CDR2 YFSETQ. The CDR3 sequence is 13 residues long.

The chain combines TRBV20-1 with TRBJ1-2; TRBD1 matches 10 bases. CDR1 and CDR2 from the germline V gene are DFQATT and SNEGSKA (reference sequence). This CDR3 comprises 15 residues. V lost 6 bases, J lost 2 bases, and 9 bases stayed unmatched. The CDR3 loop is CSAEDRQGANYGYTF. CDR3 nucleotides: TGCAGTGCCGAAGATCGACAGGGGGCCAACTATGGCTACACCTTC.

This clonotype was seen a few times. The V call is TRBV24-1, the J call TRBJ2-7; the match to TRBD1 covers 11 bases. This CDR3 comprises 15 residues. In germline, CDR1 is KGHDR, CDR2 SFDVKD. V shed 2 bases, J shed 3 bases, and the junction held 2 bases outside the gene matches. The DNA of the CDR3 is TGTGCCACCAGTGATTGGGGGACAGGGGGCTACGAGCAGTACTTC. It encodes CATSDWGTGGYEQYF.

This clonotype was picked up one time. CDR3 nucleotide sequence: TGCAGTGCTTGGGGGGATGCCAAAAACATTCAGTACTTC. It specifies CSAWGDAKNIQYF. This chain links TRBV20-1 with TRBJ2-4; the D gene is possibly TRBD2 (6 bases). V was clipped by 5 bases and J by 1 base, with 9 bases between them. CDR3 length equals 13 residues. The germline V gene encodes CDR1 DFQATT and CDR2 SNEGSKA (reference sequence).

J is TRBJ1-5 and V is TRBV28, with TRBD1 matching 7 bases. CDR3 size: 15 residues. V shed 6 bases and J 5 bases; nucleotides not matched to a gene: 10. Germline V gene sequence: CDR1 MDHEN, CDR2 SYDVKM. CDR3 sequence: CASRSEGARYQPQHF. CDR3 bases: TGTGCCAGCAGATCCGAGGGGGCTCGTTATCAGCCCCAGCATTTT. Looking up the rest from reference TRBV28 and TRBJ1-5 gives the full variable domain: DVKVTQSSRYLVKRTGEKVFLECVQDMDHENMFWYRQDPGLGLRLIYFSYDVKMKEKGDIPEGYSVSREKKERFSLILESASTNQTSMYLCASRSEGARYQPQHFGDGTRLSIL.

Here the CDR3 reads CASRWDRTDTQYF. The CDR3 DNA follows: TGTGCCAGCAGATGGGACCGCACAGATACGCAGTATTTT. The chain combines TRBV6-1 with TRBJ2-3; either TRBD1 or TRBD2 may supply D (5 bases each). V was shortened by 6 bases and J by 1 base, with 8 bases between the two germline ends. The germline gives CDR1 MNHNS, CDR2 SASEGT. The CDR3 consists of 13 residues.

A few counts support this clonotype. V and J are TRBV7-2 and TRBJ2-1; tentative D call: TRBD2 (6 bases). Germline CDR1 is SGHTA and CDR2 is FQGNSA. The V and J ends lost 0 bases and 9 bases respectively, with 15 bases between them. The CDR3 has 15 residues. The chain's CDR3 is CASSLAGTQFGEQFF. Written as DNA, the CDR3 is TGTGCCAGCAGCTTAGCCGGGACTCAGTTTGGTGAGCAGTTCTTC.

On this clonotype itself: This may come from a read error, since a much larger clone is one base off. J is TRBJ1-6 and V is TRBV7-9; no reliable D call. V lost 3 bases and J 7 bases, leaving 4 bases between the germline ends. Germline V gives CDR1 SEHNR, CDR2 FQNEAQ (reference sequence). This CDR3 has 12 residues. This chain's CDR3 is CASSFTNSPLHF. The CDR3 DNA is TGTGCCAGCAGCTTCACCAATTCACCCCTCCACTTT.

This clonotype was observed a handful of times. This chain links TRBV5-1 with TRBJ2-6, with 7 bases that match TRBD1. The V and J ends lost 0 bases and 2 bases, in that order; junction bases with no gene match: 5. CDR3 length equals 17 residues. Germline CDR1 and CDR2: SGHRS and YFSETQ. CDR3 loop: CASSLDAGGPGANVLTF. The DNA of the CDR3 is TGCGCCAGCAGCTTGGACGCAGGGGGTCCTGGGGCCAACGTCCTGACTTTC.

The genes are TRBV4-3 and TRBJ2-3; weak D call: TRBD1 (6 bases). Trimming shortened V by 1 base and J by 3 bases, and 8 bases separated the two germline ends. The CDR3 has 14 residues. Looked up from germline, CDR1 is LGHNA and CDR2 is YSLEER. The CDR3 DNA sequence: TGCGCCAGCAGCCAAGTACAGGGTACAGATACGCAGTATTTT. Protein sequence: CASSQVQGTDTQYF.